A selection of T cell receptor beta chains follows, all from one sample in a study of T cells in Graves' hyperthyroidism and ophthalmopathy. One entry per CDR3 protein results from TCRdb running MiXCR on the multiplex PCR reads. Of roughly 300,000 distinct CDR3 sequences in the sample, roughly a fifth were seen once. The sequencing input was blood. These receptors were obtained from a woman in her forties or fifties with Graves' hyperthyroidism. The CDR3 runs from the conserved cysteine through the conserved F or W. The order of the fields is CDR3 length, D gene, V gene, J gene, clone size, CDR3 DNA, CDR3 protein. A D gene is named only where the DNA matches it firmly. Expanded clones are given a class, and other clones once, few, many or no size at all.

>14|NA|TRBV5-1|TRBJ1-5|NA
TGCGCCAGCAGCTTGGCCGGGGGGGCTCAGCCCCAGCATTTT
CASSLAGGAQPQHF
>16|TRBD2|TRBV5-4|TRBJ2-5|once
TGTGCCAGCAGTTTACAAGCGGGAGGTAACCAAGAGACCCAGTACTTC
CASSLQAGGNQETQYF
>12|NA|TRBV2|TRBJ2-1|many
TGTGCCAGCAAGACTTATTACAATGAGCAGTTCTTC
CASKTYYNEQFF
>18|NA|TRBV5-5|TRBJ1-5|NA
TGTGCCAGCAGCTTGGACATGACCCTTCTAAATAGCAATCAGCCCCAGCATTTT
CASSLDMTLLNSNQPQHF
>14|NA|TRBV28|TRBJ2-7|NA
TGTGCCAGCAGTTTATCGTGGCAGGGAGGAGAGCAGTACTTC
CASSLSWQGGEQYF
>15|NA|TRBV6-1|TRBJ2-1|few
TGTGCCAGCAAGAAGACAGGTTCTTCCTACAATGAGCAGTTCTTC
CASKKTGSSYNEQFF
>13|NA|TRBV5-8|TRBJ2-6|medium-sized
TGTGCCAGCACCTGGTCTGGGGCCAACGTCCTGACTTTC
CASTWSGANVLTF
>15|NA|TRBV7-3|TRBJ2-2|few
TGTGCCAGCAGCTTAACGGCAGGGGGGGACGCGGAGCTGTTTTTT
CASSLTAGGDAELFF
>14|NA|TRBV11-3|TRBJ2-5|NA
TGTGCCAGCAGCTTAACGCAGCACCAAGAGACCCAGTACTTC
CASSLTQHQETQYF
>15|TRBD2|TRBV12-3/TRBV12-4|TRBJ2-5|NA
TGTGCCAGCAGTTTAAGGGGAGGGCCCCAAGAGACCCAGTACTTC
CASSLRGGPQETQYF
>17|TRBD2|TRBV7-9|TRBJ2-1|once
TGTGCCAGCAGCAAACCGGGACTAGCGGGAGGGAACAATGAGCAGTTCTTC
CASSKPGLAGGNNEQFF
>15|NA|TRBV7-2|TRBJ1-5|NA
TGTGCCAGCAGCTTAAGCGGGGGGGACAATCAGCCCCAGCATTTT
CASSLSGGDNQPQHF
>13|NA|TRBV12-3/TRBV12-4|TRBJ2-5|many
TGTGCCAGCAGTTGGCTAGGGCAAGAGACCCAGTACTTC
CASSWLGQETQYF
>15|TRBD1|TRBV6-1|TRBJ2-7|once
TGTGCCAGCAGTGAAGCGGCAGGACAGGCCCTTCGGCAGTACTTC
CASSEAAGQALRQYF
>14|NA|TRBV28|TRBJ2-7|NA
TGTGCCAGCAGTTTAACTGGACCGACTAGCGAGCAGTACTTC
CASSLTGPTSEQYF
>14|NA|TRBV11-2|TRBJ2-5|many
TGTGCCAGCAGCTTAGCAGGCAGGGGTGAGACCCAGTACTTC
CASSLAGRGETQYF
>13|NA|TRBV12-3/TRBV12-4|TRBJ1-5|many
TGTGCCTGCAAAGTCTCACTCAATCAGCCCCAGCATTTT
CACKVSLNQPQHF
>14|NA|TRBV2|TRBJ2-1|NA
TGTGCCAGCAGTGGAGGGGTCAGTTATTATGAGCAGTTCTTC
CASSGGVSYYEQFF
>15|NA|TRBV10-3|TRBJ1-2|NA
TGTGCCATCAGTGGGGCAGTCAACGCAAACTATGGCTACACCTTC
CAISGAVNANYGYTF
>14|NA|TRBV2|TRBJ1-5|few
TGTGCCAGCAGTGACAGGGCGGTTGATCAGCCCCAGCATTTT
CASSDRAVDQPQHF
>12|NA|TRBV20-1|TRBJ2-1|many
TGCAGCGGGACCCCTAGTCACGATGAGCAGTTCTTC
CSGTPSHDEQFF
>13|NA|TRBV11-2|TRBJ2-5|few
TGTGCCAGCAGCATCGGACCCGAAGAGACCCAGTACTTC
CASSIGPEETQYF
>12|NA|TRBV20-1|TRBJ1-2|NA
TGCAGCAAGGAGGGCGGTAACTATGGCTACACCTTC
CSKEGGNYGYTF
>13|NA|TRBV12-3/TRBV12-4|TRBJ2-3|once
TGTGCCAGCGCGGACAGCCGCACAGATACGCAGTATTTT
CASADSRTDTQYF
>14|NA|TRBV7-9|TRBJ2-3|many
TGTGCCAGCAGCTTAGCTTCCGTCACAGATACGCAGTATTTT
CASSLASVTDTQYF
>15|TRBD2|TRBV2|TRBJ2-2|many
TGTGCCAGCAGTGGGCGGGGGACCAACACCGGGGAGCTGTTTTTT
CASSGRGTNTGELFF
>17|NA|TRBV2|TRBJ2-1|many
TGTGCCAGCAGTGATTCCCCTCCTCTGAGCTCCTACAATGAGCAGTTCTTC
CASSDSPPLSSYNEQFF
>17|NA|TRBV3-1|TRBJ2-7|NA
TGTGCCAGCAGCCAAGATCCTCCGGGACACGGGAGCTACGAGCAGTACTTC
CASSQDPPGHGSYEQYF
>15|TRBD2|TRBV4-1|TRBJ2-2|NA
TGCGCCAGCAGCCGACTAGCGGGGAACACCGGGGAGCTGTTTTTT
CASSRLAGNTGELFF
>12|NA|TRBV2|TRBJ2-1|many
TGTGCCAGCAGTGATGTGGTAAGCCTCGGGTTCTTC
CASSDVVSLGFF
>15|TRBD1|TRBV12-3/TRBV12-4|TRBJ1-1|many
TGTGCCAGCAGTTTAGTCAGGGGGGCTAACACTGAAGCTTTCTTT
CASSLVRGANTEAFF
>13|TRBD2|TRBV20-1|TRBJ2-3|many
TGCAGCAGAGCGGGAGAGGGCACAGATACGCAGTATTTT
CSRAGEGTDTQYF
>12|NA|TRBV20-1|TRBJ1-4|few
TGCAGTGTCAAGCATGGGGTCGAAAAACTGTTTTTT
CSVKHGVEKLFF
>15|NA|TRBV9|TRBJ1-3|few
TGTGCCAGCAGCCCGAAGGCGCTGGCAGGAAACACCATATATTTT
CASSPKALAGNTIYF
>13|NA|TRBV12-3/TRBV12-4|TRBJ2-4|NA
TGTGCCAGCAGTTTAGGGGAGTGGGACATTCAGTACTTC
CASSLGEWDIQYF
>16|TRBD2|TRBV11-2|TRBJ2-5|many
TGTGCCAGCAGCTCTGTAGGGAGCGGGGGGGAAGAGACCCAGTACTTC
CASSSVGSGGEETQYF
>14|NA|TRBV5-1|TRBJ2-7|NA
TGCGCCAGCAGCTCCGGGGTGGGAGTGGACGAGCAGTACTTC
CASSSGVGVDEQYF
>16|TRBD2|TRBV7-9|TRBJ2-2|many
TGTGCCAGCAGCTTAGGCGGGGGATCGAACACCGGGGAGCTGTTTTTT
CASSLGGGSNTGELFF
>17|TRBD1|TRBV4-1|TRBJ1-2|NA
TGCGCCAGCAGCCAGCCCCGACAGGGGGCAAAGCCCTATGGCTACACCTTC
CASSQPRQGAKPYGYTF
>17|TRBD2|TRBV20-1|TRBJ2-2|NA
TGCAGTGCGTCCGGACTAGCGGGGGGGCCTGCCACCGGGGAGCTGTTTTTT
CSASGLAGGPATGELFF
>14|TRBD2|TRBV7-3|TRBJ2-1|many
TGTGCCAGCAGCCTCGGACTAGTACGCAATGAGCAGTTCTTC
CASSLGLVRNEQFF